Listed here are 21 T cell receptor beta chains from one sample, sequenced in a study of STAT5B mutations in CD4+ large granular lymphocyte leukemia. The method was immunoSEQ multiplex PCR; TCRdb's version includes in-frame clones alone and lacks a portion of them. The profile shows about 32,000 clones, 78% of them singletons. The sequencing sample was made of CD4+ T cells from blood buffy coats. Receptors originate from a human donor in good health.

The count of this clone is one. The chain employs TRBV10-1 and TRBJ2-3; TRBD2 matches at 7 bases. The V and J ends lost 0 bases and 0 bases, in that order; junction bases with no gene match: 3. Germline CDR1 and CDR2: WNHNN and SYGVQD (reference sequence). This CDR3 contains 16 residues. The DNA of the CDR3 is TGCGCCAGCAGTGAGTCTAGCGGGTCGAGCACAGATACGCAGTATTTT. Translated, it gives CASSESSGSSTDTQYF.

The chain links TRBV13 to TRBJ2-5, with D perhaps TRBD1 or TRBD2 (6 bases each). The J call is uncertain, as TRBJ2-7 better fits the DNA end. The germline V gene encodes CDR1 PRHDT and CDR2 FYEKMQ (reference sequence). The CDR3 extends over 12 amino acids. CDR3 sequence reads: CASTWGAGEQYF. Here the CDR3 DNA reads TGTGCCAGCACCTGGGGGGCCGGCGAGCAGTACTTC.

The sample holds a few counts of this clone. The rearrangement uses TRBV11-2 and TRBJ1-1; perhaps TRBD1 as D (6 bases). V was clipped by 3 bases and J by 4 bases, with 12 bases between them. The CDR3 runs to 14 residues. In germline, CDR1 is SGHAT, CDR2 FQNNGV. Here the CDR3 reads CASSLGAMGTEAFF. The CDR3 nucleotides read TGTGCCAGCAGCTTGGGGGCTATGGGCACTGAAGCTTTCTTT. Supplemented by reference TRBV11-2 and TRBJ1-1, the full variable domain reads EAGVAQSPRYKIIEKRQSVAFWCNPISGHATLYWYQQILGQGPKLLIQFQNNGVVDDSQLPKDRFSAERLKGVDSTLKIQPAKLEDSAVYLCASSLGAMGTEAFFGQGTRLTVV.

V usage is TRBV11-2 and J usage is TRBJ2-7; D remains ambiguous. CDR1 and CDR2 (germline): SGHAT, FQNNGV. Trimming left V 4 bases short and J 3 bases short, with 7 bases between. The CDR3 sequence is 12 residues long. The CDR3 DNA reads TGTGCCAGCAGCTCCTACAACTACGAGCAGTACTTC. Its protein is CASSSYNYEQYF.

The chain uses TRBV7-2 and TRBJ2-3; 9 bases match TRBD2. The CDR3 sequence is 17 residues long. CDR1 is SGHTA, CDR2 FQGNSA, per germline. V lost 2 bases, J lost 6 bases, and 12 bases stayed unmatched. Written as DNA, the CDR3 is TGTGCCAGCAGCTTAAGTCAAGGCGGGGGGGCCATGGATACGCAGTATTTT. Translating it yields CASSLSQGGGAMDTQYF.

V is TRBV25-1 and J is TRBJ1-2; perhaps TRBD1 as D (6 bases). The length of the CDR3 is 17 residues. Deletions cut 3 bases from V and 5 bases from J, with 22 bases between. Germline CDR1 is MGHDK and CDR2 is SYGVNS. DNA of the CDR3: TGTGCCAGCAGTGACTCCCCGTCGTGGGGGGCAGGGTATGGCTACACCTTC. Its translation is CASSDSPSWGAGYGYTF.

This chain connects TRBV6-5 to TRBJ1-5; D uncertain. Germline V gives CDR1 MNHEY, CDR2 SVGAGI. V lost 2 bases and J 5 bases, leaving 10 bases between the germline ends. The CDR3 covers 14 residues. In nucleotides, the CDR3 is TGTGCCAGCAGTTACCAGTATTCTGATCAGCCCCAGCATTTT. Its translation: CASSYQYSDQPQHF.

The chain carries TRBV30 and TRBJ1-2; the match to TRBD1 covers 7 bases. Germline V gives CDR1 GTSNPN, CDR2 SVGIG (reference sequence). The V gene end was trimmed by 0 bases and the J gene end by 4 bases; junction bases not matched to a gene: 2. The CDR3 is made up of 13 amino acids. DNA for the CDR3: TGTGCCTGGAGTGTTTGGACAGGCTATGGCTACACCTTC. Its translation: CAWSVWTGYGYTF.

The sample holds a few counts of this clone. The J gene is TRBJ2-5, the V gene TRBV2; 11 bases are a match to TRBD2. The germline V gene encodes CDR1 SNHLY and CDR2 FYNNEI. V lost 3 bases, J lost 5 bases, and 8 bases stayed unmatched. The CDR3 runs 16 residues. Written as DNA, the CDR3 is TGTGCCAGCAGTGAGGAGGTAGCGGGGGGGCTTGAGACCCAGTACTTC. Its protein is CASSEEVAGGLETQYF.

This clone was detected only a few times. The V call is TRBV7-9, the J call TRBJ1-2; 9 bases match TRBD1. This CDR3 region has 14 residues. Germline assignment: CDR1 SEHNR and CDR2 FQNEAQ (reference sequence). With 8 bases clipped from V and 8 bases from J, the junction kept 12 bases outside the gene matches. CDR3 amino acids: CASGIPGQGYGYTF. CDR3 DNA: TGTGCCAGCGGGATTCCGGGACAGGGTTACGGCTACACCTTC.

CDR3 region: CASRLTGGAYGYTF. Written as DNA, the CDR3 is TGTGCCAGCAGACTGACAGGGGGCGCGTATGGCTACACCTTC. The V gene is TRBV28, the J gene TRBJ1-2; 10 bases fit TRBD1. The CDR3 spans 14 residues. J was trimmed by 5 bases and V by 6 bases; bases with no gene match: 6. The germline V gene has CDR1 MDHEN and CDR2 SYDVKM.

The chain recombines TRBV2 with TRBJ2-2, with 13 positions matching TRBD2. This CDR3 contains 16 residues. Germline V gene data show CDR1 as SNHLY and CDR2 as FYNNEI. J gave up 4 bases and V 9 bases, and 8 bases lay outside the gene matches. CDR3 sequence (DNA): TGTGCCAGTACTAGCGGGAGGGCCGGTGGCACCGGGGAGCTGTTTTTT. Its protein product is CASTSGRAGGTGELFF.

A few counts support this clone. The chain has TRBV6-1 and TRBJ1-4, with D unresolved. Germline V CDR1 and CDR2: MNHNS, SASEGT. The CDR3 runs to 14 residues. V gave up 4 bases and J gave up 4 bases, with 10 bases separating them. The CDR3 DNA reads as TGTGCCAGCAGTGGACGGGAGGATAATGAAAAACTGTTTTTT. Its translation is CASSGREDNEKLFF.

The rearrangement links TRBV7-9 to TRBJ2-1, with no clear D. CDR1 is SEHNR, CDR2 FQNEAQ, per germline (reference sequence). Trimming took 4 bases from V and 9 from J, leaving 13 bases between them. This CDR3 contains 13 residues. CDR3: CASSSAGTAEQFF. The DNA of the CDR3 is TGTGCCAGCAGCTCCGCCGGAACAGCTGAGCAGTTCTTC.

A few counts support this clone. The gene calls are TRBV7-9 and TRBJ1-2, with 7 nucleotides matching TRBD1. The CDR3 loop spans 14 amino acids. V shed 2 bases, J shed 2 bases, and the junction held 2 bases outside the gene matches. CDR1 is SEHNR, CDR2 FQNEAQ, per germline (reference sequence). The CDR3 protein is CASSLPGQNYGYTF. DNA of the CDR3: TGTGCCAGCAGCTTACCGGGACAGAACTATGGCTACACCTTC.

This clone was counted a single time. The V gene is TRBV5-6, the J gene TRBJ1-2, with 9 bases fitting TRBD1. V was pared by 2 bases and J by 5 bases, with 16 bases of the junction left unmatched. CDR1 and CDR2 (germline): SGHDT, YYEEEE. The CDR3 extends over 18 amino acids. Here the CDR3 reads CASSFAGGTGIVRYGYTF. DNA for the CDR3: TGTGCCAGCAGCTTTGCTGGCGGGACAGGGATCGTTCGGTATGGCTACACCTTC.

V usage is TRBV11-3 and J usage is TRBJ2-7; 14 bases agree with TRBD2. The CDR3 sequence is 16 residues long. J was trimmed by 0 bases and V by 3 bases; bases with no gene match: 1. The germline V gene has CDR1 SGHNT and CDR2 YENEEA. The CDR3 spells CASSLGLAGVSYEQYF. CDR3 sequence (DNA): TGTGCCAGCAGCTTGGGACTAGCGGGAGTCTCCTACGAGCAGTACTTC.

The rearrangement joins TRBV19 to TRBJ2-2; D possibly corresponds to TRBD2 (6 bases). The germline V and J ends were trimmed by 6 bases and 8 bases, with 16 bases remaining between them. The CDR3 contains 14 residues. Germline V CDR1 and CDR2: LNHDA, SQIVND (reference sequence). The CDR3 bases are TGTGCCAGTAGCGCCGGGACTTTTACTGGGGAGCTGTTTTTT. Amino acids: CASSAGTFTGELFF.

The chain uses TRBV5-8 and TRBJ1-2, with 10 bases lining up with TRBD1. CDR3 length: 15 amino acids. J lost 6 bases, V lost 9 bases, and 14 bases had no gene match. The germline V gene encodes CDR1 SGHTS and CDR2 YDEGEE. The CDR3 protein is CATGTGDLLIDGYTF. In DNA form, the CDR3 reads TGTGCCACCGGGACAGGGGACTTACTGATCGATGGCTACACCTTC.

J is TRBJ2-5 and V is TRBV5-1; the match to TRBD2 covers 7 bases. CDR1 is SGHRS and CDR2 is YFSETQ in the germline V gene. This CDR3 has 16 residues. Trimming at V came to 4 bases and at J to 5 bases, leaving 14 bases not matched to a gene. The CDR3 sequence is CASSPALGGLTETQYF. The DNA of the CDR3 is TGCGCCAGCAGCCCGGCATTGGGGGGGTTGACGGAGACCCAGTACTTC.

The CDR3 DNA reads as TGCGCCAGCAGTGAGCCGGCGGCCAGGGGGTACAATGAGCAGTTCTTC. It specifies CASSEPAARGYNEQFF. This chain connects TRBV10-1 to TRBJ2-1; 7 bases align to TRBD1. After removal of 2 bases from V and 4 bases from J, the junction contained 8 bases not matched to a gene. The CDR3 extends over 16 amino acids. The germline gives CDR1 WNHNN, CDR2 SYGVQD (reference sequence).